The entry that follows covers one TCR beta chain sequence. The ends lost 0 bases at V and 11 bases at J; junction bases unmatched: 4. CDR3 length equals 13 residues. Germline V CDR1 and CDR2: ENHRY, SYGVKD. Both 60 Vbeta primers and 13 Jbeta primers went into the PCR. Measured with immunoSEQ multiplex PCR; TCRdb has only the in-frame clones, and not every one. The sample has approximately 37,000 clones, 65% to 90% seen once; the top ten hold roughly a tenth. This sample is drawn from a study of cytomegalovirus exposure and HLA in healthy donors. At the level of the study: Assignment to the Caucasian-associated ancestry cluster applied to approximately 80% of the 300 to 500 genotyped donors.

The gene calls are TRBV10-3 and TRBJ2-3, with 8 positions matching TRBD2. Sequencing input: PBMCs. This clonotype was obtained from a woman aged 18-35 years in good health and CMV-seropositive. This CDR3 is CAISESGLGWQYF. CDR3 coding DNA: TGTGCCATCAGTGAGTCGGGACTAGGGTGGCAGTATTTT.